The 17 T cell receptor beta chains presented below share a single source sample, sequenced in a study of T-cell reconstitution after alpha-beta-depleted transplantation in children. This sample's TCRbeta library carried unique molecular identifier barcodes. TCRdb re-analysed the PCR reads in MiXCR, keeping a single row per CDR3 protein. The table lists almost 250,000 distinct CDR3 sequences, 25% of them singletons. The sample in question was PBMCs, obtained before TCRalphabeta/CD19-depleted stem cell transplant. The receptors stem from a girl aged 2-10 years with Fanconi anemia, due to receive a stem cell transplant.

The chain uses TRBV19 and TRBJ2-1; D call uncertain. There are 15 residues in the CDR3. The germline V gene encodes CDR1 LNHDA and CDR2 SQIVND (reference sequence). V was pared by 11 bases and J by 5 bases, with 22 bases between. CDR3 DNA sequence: TGTGCCGTCTCCTCAGCTTTATTACCTAACAATGAGCAGTTCTTC. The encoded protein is CAVSSALLPNNEQFF.

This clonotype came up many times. CDR3 sequence (DNA): TGCGCCAGCAGTGAGCCCCTACTAGCGGGAGGTGTATACGAGCAGTACTTC. As protein: CASSEPLLAGGVYEQYF. V is TRBV10-2 and J is TRBJ2-7; 12 nucleotides match TRBD2. This CDR3 is 17 amino acids long. The germline V gene has CDR1 WSHSY and CDR2 SAAADI. With V trimmed by 2 bases and J by 4 bases, 9 bases remained unmatched.

DNA for the CDR3: TGTGCCAGCAGCTTAGGTCCCAGGGCATACGAGCAGTACTTC. As protein: CASSLGPRAYEQYF. The rearrangement joins TRBV7-7 to TRBJ2-7; D is perhaps TRBD1 (5 bases). The CDR3 runs 14 residues. V was trimmed by 1 base and J by 4 bases, leaving 11 bases between them. CDR1 and CDR2 (germline): SSHAT, FNYEAQ (reference sequence).

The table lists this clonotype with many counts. This chain's CDR3 is CASSAGTSVEETQYF. The DNA for the CDR3 is TGTGCCAGCAGCGCTGGGACTAGCGTTGAGGAGACCCAGTACTTC. The rearrangement uses TRBV7-3 and TRBJ2-5, with 10 bases lining up with TRBD2. This CDR3 has 15 residues. With 5 bases clipped from V and 5 bases from J, the junction kept 8 bases outside the gene matches. CDR1 is SGHTA and CDR2 is FQGTGA in the germline V gene. The variable domain in full, with the rest retrieved from reference TRBV7-3 and TRBJ2-5, is GAGVSQTPSNKVTEKGKYVELRCDPISGHTALYWYRQSLGQGPEFLIYFQGTGAADDSGLPNDRFFAVRPEGSVSTLKIQRTERGDSAVYLCASSAGTSVEETQYFGPGTRLLVL.

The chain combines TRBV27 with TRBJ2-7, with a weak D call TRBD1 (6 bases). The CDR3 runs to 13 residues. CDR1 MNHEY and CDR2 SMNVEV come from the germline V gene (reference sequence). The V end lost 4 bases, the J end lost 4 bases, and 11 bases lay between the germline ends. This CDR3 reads CASSSRDTYEQYF. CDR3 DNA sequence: TGTGCCAGCAGTTCTCGGGACACTTACGAGCAGTACTTC.

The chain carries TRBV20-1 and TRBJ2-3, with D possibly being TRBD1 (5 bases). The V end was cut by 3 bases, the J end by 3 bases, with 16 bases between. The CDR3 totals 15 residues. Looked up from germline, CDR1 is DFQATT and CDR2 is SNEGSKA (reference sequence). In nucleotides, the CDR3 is TGCAGTGCTAGCAGGACACAAGCTCTAACAGATACGCAGTATTTT. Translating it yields CSASRTQALTDTQYF.

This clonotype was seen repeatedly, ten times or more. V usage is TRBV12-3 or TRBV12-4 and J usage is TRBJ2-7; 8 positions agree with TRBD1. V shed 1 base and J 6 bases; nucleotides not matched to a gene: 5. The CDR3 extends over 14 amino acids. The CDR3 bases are TGTGCCAGCAGTTTAGAACCCGACAGGGGCGAGCAGTACTTC. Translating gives CASSLEPDRGEQYF.

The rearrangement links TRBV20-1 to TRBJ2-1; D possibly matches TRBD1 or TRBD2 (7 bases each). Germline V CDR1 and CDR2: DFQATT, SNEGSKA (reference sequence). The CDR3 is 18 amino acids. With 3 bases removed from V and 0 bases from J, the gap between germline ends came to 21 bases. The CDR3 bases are TGCAGTGCTAGCGCTATGGGGGGGAAGGGGGCCTCCTACAATGAGCAGTTCTTC. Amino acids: CSASAMGGKGASYNEQFF.

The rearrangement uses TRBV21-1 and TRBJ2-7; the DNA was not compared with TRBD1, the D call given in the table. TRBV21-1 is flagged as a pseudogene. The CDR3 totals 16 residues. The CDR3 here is CASSKDGTGGHYEQYF. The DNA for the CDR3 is TGTGCCAGCAGCAAAGATGGGACAGGTGGGCACTACGAGCAGTACTTC.

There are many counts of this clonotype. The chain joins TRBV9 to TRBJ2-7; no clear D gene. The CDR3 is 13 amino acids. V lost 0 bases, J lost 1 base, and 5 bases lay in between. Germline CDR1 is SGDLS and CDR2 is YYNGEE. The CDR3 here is CASSVVPSYEQYF. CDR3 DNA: TGTGCCAGCAGCGTAGTGCCATCCTACGAGCAGTACTTC.

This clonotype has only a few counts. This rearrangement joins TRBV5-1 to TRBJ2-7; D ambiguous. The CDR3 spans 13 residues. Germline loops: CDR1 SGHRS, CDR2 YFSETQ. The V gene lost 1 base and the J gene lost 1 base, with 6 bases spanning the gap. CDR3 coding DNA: TGCGCCAGCAGCTTGATGCCGTCCTACGAGCAGTACTTC. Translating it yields CASSLMPSYEQYF.

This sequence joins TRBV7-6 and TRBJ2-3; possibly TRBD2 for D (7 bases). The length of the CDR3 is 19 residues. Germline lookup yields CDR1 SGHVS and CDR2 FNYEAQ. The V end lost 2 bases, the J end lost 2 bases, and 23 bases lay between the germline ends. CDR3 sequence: CASSLRQAGRGENTDTQYF. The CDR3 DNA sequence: TGTGCCAGCAGCTTAAGACAGGCCGGTCGGGGGGAGAACACAGATACGCAGTATTTT.

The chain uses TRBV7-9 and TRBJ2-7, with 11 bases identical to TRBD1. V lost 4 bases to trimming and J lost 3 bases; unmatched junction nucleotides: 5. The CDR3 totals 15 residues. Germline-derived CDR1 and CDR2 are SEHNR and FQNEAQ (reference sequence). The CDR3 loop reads CASSYPGQGDYEQYF. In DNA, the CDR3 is TGTGCCAGCAGCTATCCGGGACAGGGGGACTACGAGCAGTACTTC.

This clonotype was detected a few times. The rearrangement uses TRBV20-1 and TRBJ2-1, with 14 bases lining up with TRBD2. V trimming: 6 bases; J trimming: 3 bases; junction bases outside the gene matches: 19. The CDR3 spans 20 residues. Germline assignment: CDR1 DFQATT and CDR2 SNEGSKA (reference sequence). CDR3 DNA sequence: TGCAGTGCCCCCCCCCACCCCGGGACTAGCGGGAGTGAGGGCTACAATGAGCAGTTCTTC. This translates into CSAPPHPGTSGSEGYNEQFF.

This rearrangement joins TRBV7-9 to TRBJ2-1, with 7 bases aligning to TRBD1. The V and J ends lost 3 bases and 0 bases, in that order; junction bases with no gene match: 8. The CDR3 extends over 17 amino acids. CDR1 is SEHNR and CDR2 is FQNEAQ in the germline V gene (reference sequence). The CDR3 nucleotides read TGTGCCAGCAGCTTCCTTGGACAGGCGAGCTCCTACAATGAGCAGTTCTTC. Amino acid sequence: CASSFLGQASSYNEQFF.

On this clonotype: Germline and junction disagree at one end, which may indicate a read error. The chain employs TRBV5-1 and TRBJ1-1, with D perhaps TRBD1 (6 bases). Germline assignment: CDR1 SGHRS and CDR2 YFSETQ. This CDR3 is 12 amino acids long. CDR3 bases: TGCGCCAGCAGTGACAGGAACGCTGAAGCTTTCTTT. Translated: CASSDRNAEAFF.

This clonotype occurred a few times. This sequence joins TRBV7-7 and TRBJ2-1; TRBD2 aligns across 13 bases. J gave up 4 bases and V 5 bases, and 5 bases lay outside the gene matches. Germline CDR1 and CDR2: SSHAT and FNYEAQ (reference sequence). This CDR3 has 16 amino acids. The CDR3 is CASSPGLAGVYNEQFF. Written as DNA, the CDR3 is TGTGCCAGCAGCCCAGGACTAGCGGGGGTTTACAATGAGCAGTTCTTC.